The rows below give T cell receptor beta chains drawn from one sample of a study of brain metastases from non-small cell lung cancer. Clones were read by immunoSEQ multiplex PCR, and TCRdb kept only the in-frame ones, dropping some. The profile covers several hundred clones, with 91% appearing a single time and about a sixth taken by the ten largest. Sequenced input: tumor-adjacent normal tissue. The receptors stem from a donor over 35 with non-small cell lung cancer. CDR3s leave out the opening cysteine and the closing phenylalanine or tryptophan. Fields, in order: V gene, J gene, CDR3 protein.

TRBV2,TRBJ2-7,ASTGPGRVLVDYEQY
TRBV12-2,TRBJ2-6,ASRCLETPHKVGNVLT
TRBV6-2/TRBV6-3,TRBJ2-7,ASSYPLAGGLYEQY
TRBV5-6,TRBJ1-1,ASSLRGTEAF
TRBV5-4,TRBJ2-5,ASSSNREETQY
TRBV19,TRBJ2-5,ASSISPSGSEKTQY
TRBV19,TRBJ1-5,ASRPQPANQPQH
TRBV5-4,TRBJ2-3,ASSDRDRGHTQY
TRBV18,TRBJ1-4,ASSPSNEKLF
TRBV5-1,TRBJ1-1,ASSLAPSQEAF
TRBV4-2,TRBJ2-5,ASSQVDQLETQY
TRBV29-1,TRBJ2-5,SVEGGTGGYETQY
TRBV19,TRBJ2-3,ASRSGIVSTDTQY
TRBV19,TRBJ1-1,ASSFGSTPEAF
TRBV5-1,TRBJ1-2,ASSLGQGVIFT
TRBV2,TRBJ2-5,ASSAGAPGTQY
TRBV2,TRBJ1-1,ASSLRENTEAF
TRBV18,TRBJ1-4,ASSPRDRTNEKLF
TRBV28,TRBJ2-7,ASLQTGTGSYEQY
TRBV19,TRBJ1-1,ASSSRQVLNTEAF
TRBV13,TRBJ1-3,ASSLGEGVDTIY
TRBV10-3,TRBJ2-5,AISESGLAGREIQY
TRBV24-1,TRBJ2-3,ATSDGTSGGAAVSDTQY
TRBV2,TRBJ2-3,ASSTGYTDTQY
TRBV30,TRBJ1-1,AWSVLGMAEAF
TRBV9,TRBJ1-4,ASSPSGGSLATNEKLF
TRBV27,TRBJ1-2,ASRILGNNYGYT
TRBV2,TRBJ1-1,ASLLAGNTEAF
TRBV27,TRBJ2-1,ASSFRLVEGLRNEQF
TRBV14,TRBJ2-7,ASSQPGRYEQY
TRBV4-3,TRBJ2-1,ASSYGGDEQF
TRBV19,TRBJ1-6,ASSITRDRVNSPLH
TRBV19,TRBJ1-5,ATRTGTQPQH
TRBV27,TRBJ2-7,ASSYRGGFYKQY
TRBV12-3/TRBV12-4,TRBJ2-1,ASSLRRTEQF
TRBV19,TRBJ1-1,ASSPRSGEAF
TRBV24-1,TRBJ2-5,ATSGGPRETQY
TRBV14,TRBJ2-1,ASSQRRTSGMNNEQF
TRBV7-9,TRBJ1-2,ASSRGTGYGYT
TRBV4-2,TRBJ1-2,ASSPQGNLGYT